This TCR beta chain stems from a study of blood T cell repertoires in COVID-19. Germline CDR1 SGHRS, CDR2 YFSETQ. The CDR3 runs to 17 residues. Germline trimming cut 0 bases from V and 4 bases from J; bases unmatched to any gene: 10. Method: immunoSEQ multiplex PCR; TCRdb's copy keeps in-frame clones and lacks some. Of some 290,000 clones in the sample, over 65% are singletons; the top ten hold 3.5% to 5.5%. In its sample, this clone was seen once. Sequencing was carried out using peripheral blood. The chain is built from TRBV5-1 and TRBJ2-7, with 10 bases aligning to TRBD2. The clonotype was recovered from a man between 60 and 70 years old who had recovered from COVID-19. The CDR3 here is CASSLAGGTSVSYEQYF. For the CDR3, the DNA is TGCGCCAGCAGCTTGGCGGGAGGGACTAGCGTATCGTACGAGCAGTACTTC.